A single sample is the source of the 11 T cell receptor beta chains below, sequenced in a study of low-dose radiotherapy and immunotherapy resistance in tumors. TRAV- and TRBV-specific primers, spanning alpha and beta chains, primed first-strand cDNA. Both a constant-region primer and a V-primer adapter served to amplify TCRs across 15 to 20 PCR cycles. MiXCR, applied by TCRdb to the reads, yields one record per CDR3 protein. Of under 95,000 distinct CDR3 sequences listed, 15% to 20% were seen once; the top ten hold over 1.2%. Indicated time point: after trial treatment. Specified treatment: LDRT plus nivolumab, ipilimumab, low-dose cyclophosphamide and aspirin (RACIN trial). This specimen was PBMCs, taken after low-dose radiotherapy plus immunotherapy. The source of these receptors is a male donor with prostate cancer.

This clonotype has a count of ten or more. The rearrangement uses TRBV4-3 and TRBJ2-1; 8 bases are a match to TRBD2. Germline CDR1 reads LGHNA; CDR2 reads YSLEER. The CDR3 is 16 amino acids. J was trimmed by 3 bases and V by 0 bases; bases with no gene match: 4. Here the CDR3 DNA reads TGCGCCAGCAGCCAAGAGTCTAGCGGGTACTACAATGAGCAGTTCTTC. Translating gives CASSQESSGYYNEQFF.

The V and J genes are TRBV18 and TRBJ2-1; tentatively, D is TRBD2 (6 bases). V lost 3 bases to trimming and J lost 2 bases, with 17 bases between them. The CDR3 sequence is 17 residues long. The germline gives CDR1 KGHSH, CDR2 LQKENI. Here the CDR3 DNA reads TGTGCCAGCTCACCCTCAGCGGGCAGACCCCCCTACAATGAGCAGTTCTTC. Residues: CASSPSAGRPPYNEQFF.

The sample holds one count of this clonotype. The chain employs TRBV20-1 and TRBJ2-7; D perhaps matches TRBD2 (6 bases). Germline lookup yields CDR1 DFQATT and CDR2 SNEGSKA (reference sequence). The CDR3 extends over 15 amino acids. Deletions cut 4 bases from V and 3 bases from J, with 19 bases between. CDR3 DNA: TGCAGTGCTACGAACCCCCGGGACTCGGACTACGAGCAGTACTTC. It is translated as CSATNPRDSDYEQYF.

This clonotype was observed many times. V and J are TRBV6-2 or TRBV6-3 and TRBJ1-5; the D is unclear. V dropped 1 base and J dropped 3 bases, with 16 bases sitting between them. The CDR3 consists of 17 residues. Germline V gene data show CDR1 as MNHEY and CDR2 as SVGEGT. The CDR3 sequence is CASSYYTGSLNNQPQHF. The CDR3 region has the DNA TGTGCCAGCAGTTACTATACTGGGTCTCTAAACAATCAGCCCCAGCATTTT.

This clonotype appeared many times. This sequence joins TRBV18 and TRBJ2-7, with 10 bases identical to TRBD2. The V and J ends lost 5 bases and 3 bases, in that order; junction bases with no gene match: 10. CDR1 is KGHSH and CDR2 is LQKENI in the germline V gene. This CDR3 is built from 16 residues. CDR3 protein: CASSGTLAGNSYEQYF. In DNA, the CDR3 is TGTGCCAGCTCAGGTACACTAGCGGGAAATAGCTACGAGCAGTACTTC. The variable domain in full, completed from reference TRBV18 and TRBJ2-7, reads NAGVMQNPRHLVRRRGQEARLRCSPMKGHSHVYWYRQLPEEGLKFMVYLQKENIIDESGMPKERFSAEFPKEGPSILRIQQVVRGDSAAYFCASSGTLAGNSYEQYFGPGTRLTVT.

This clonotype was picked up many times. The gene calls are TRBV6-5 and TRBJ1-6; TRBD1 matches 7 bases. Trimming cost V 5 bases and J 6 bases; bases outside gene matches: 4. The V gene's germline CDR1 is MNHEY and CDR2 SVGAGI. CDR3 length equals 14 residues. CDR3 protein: CASSRRDSNSPLHF. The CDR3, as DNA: TGTGCCAGCAGTCGCCGGGACAGTAATTCACCCCTCCACTTT.

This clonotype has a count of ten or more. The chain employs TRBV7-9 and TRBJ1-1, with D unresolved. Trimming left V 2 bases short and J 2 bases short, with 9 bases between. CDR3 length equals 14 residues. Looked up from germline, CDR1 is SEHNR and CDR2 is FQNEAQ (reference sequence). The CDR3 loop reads CASSLTGTNTEAFF. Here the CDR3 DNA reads TGTGCCAGCAGCTTAACGGGAACCAACACTGAAGCTTTCTTT.

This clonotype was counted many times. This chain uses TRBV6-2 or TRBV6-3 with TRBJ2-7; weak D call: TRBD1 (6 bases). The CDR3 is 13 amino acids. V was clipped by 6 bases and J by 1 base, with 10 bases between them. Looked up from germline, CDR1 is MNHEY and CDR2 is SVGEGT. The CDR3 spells CASSTGISYEQYF. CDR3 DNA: TGTGCCAGCAGCACAGGGATTTCCTACGAGCAGTACTTC.

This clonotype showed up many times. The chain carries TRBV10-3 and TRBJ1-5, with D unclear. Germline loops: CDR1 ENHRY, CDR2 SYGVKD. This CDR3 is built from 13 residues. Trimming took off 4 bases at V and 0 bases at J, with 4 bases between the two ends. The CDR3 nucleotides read TGTGCCATCAGTGCCAATAGCAATCAGCCCCAGCATTTT. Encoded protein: CAISANSNQPQHF.

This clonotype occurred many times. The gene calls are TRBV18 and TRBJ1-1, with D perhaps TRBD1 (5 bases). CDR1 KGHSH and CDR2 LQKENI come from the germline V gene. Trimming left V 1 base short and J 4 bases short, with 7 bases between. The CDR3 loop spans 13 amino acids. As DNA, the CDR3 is TGTGCCAGCTCACCACAGGGGAGCACTGAAGCTTTCTTT. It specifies CASSPQGSTEAFF.

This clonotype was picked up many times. The CDR3 DNA follows: TGTGCCAGCAGCGAGACACGGCAGTATGGCTACACCTTC. It codes for CASSETRQYGYTF. This sequence joins TRBV3-1 and TRBJ1-2; D uncertain. V was pared by 5 bases and J by 5 bases, with 12 bases between. Germline V CDR1 and CDR2: LGHDT, YNNKEL (reference sequence). CDR3 size: 13 residues.